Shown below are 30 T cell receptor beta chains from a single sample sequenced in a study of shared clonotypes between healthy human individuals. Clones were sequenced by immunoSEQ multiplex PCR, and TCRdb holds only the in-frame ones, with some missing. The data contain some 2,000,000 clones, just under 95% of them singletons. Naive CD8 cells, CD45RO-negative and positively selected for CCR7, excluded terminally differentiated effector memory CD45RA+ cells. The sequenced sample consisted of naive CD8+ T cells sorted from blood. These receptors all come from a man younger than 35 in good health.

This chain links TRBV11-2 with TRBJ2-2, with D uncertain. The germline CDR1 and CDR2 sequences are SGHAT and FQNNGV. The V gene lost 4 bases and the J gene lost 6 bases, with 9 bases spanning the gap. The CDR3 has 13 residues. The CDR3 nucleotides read TGTGCCAGCAGCTCGGGTCCGGCCGGGGAGCTGTTTTTT. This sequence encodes CASSSGPAGELFF.

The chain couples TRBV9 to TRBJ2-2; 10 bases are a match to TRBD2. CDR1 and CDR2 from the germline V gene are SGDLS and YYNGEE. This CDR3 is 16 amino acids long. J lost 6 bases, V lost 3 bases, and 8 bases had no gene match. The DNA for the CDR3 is TGTGCCAGCAGCGCAAGCGGGGGGGCCTTCCCCGGGGAGCTGTTTTTT. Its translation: CASSASGGAFPGELFF. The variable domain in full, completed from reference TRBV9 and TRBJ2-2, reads DSGVTQTPKHLITATGQRVTLRCSPRSGDLSVYWYQQSLDQGLQFLIQYYNGEERAKGNILERFSAQQFPDLHSELNLSSLELGDSALYFCASSASGGAFPGELFFGEGSRLTVL.

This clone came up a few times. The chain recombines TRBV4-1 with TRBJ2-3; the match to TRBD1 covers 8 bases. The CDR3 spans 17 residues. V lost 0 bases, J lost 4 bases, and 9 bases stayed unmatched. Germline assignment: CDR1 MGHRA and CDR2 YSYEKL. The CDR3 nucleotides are TGCGCCAGCAGCCAAGATTCCCCAGGGGGCATCGCAGATACGCAGTATTTT. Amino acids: CASSQDSPGGIADTQYF.

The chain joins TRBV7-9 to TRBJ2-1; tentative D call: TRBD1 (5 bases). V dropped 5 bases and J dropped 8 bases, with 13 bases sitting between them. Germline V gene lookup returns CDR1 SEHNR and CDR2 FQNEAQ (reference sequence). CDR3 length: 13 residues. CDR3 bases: TGTGCCAGCAGCGATCAGGGCTCCGATGAGCAGTTCTTC. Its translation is CASSDQGSDEQFF.

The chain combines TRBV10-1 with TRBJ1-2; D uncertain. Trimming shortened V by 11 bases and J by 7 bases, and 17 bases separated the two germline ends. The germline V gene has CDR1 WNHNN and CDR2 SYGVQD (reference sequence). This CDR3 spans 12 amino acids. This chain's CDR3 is CARPVKGLGYTF. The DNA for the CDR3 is TGCGCCCGTCCAGTTAAGGGTCTTGGCTACACCTTC.

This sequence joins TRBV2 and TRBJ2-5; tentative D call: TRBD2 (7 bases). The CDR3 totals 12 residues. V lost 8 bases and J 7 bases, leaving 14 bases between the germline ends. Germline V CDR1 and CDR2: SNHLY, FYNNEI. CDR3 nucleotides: TGTGCCAGCGAGGGGGGGCTTCTGACCCAGTACTTC. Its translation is CASEGGLLTQYF.

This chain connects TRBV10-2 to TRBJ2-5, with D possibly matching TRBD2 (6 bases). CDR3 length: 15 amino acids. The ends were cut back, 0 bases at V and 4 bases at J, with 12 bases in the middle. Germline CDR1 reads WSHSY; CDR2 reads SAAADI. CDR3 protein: CASSESRLEGETQYF. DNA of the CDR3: TGCGCCAGCAGTGAGTCGAGACTAGAGGGAGAGACCCAGTACTTC.

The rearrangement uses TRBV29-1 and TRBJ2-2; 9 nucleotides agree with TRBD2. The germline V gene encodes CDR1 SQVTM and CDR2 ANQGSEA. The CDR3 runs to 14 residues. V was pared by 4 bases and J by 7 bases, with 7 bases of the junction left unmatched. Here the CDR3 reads CSVVGPSGVGELFF. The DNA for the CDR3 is TGCAGCGTTGTTGGGCCTAGCGGGGTCGGGGAGCTGTTTTTT.

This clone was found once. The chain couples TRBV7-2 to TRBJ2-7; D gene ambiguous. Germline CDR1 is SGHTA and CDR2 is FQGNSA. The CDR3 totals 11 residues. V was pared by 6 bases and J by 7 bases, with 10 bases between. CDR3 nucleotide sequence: TGTGCCAGCAGTCTCTTTGGTGAGCAGTACTTC. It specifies CASSLFGEQYF.

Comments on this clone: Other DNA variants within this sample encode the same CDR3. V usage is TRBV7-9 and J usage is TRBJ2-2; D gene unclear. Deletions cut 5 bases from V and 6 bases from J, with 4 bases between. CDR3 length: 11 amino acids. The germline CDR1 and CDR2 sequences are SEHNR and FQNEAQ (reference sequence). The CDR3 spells CASSPAGELFF. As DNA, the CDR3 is TGTGCCAGCAGCCCGGCCGGGGAGCTGTTTTTT.

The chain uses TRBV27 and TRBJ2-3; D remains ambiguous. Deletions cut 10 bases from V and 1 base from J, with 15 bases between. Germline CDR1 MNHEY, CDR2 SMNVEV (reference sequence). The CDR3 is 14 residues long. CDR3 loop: CATMDHIGTDTQYF. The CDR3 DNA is TGTGCCACTATGGATCATATAGGCACAGATACGCAGTATTTT.

The CDR3 here is CASSKGQDNSPLHF. CDR3 nucleotides: TGTGCCAGCAGCAAGGGACAGGATAATTCACCCCTCCACTTT. The chain is built from TRBV13 and TRBJ1-6; 8 bases map to TRBD1. This CDR3 spans 14 amino acids. Germline loops: CDR1 PRHDT, CDR2 FYEKMQ (reference sequence). The trim removed 5 bases at V and 5 bases at J, leaving 2 bases unmatched.

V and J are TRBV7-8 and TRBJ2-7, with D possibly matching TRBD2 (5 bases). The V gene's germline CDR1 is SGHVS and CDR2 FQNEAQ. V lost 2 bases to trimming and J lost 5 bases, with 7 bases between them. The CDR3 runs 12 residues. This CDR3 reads CASSLIGNEQYF. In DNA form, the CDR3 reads TGTGCCAGCAGCTTAATCGGGAACGAGCAGTACTTC.

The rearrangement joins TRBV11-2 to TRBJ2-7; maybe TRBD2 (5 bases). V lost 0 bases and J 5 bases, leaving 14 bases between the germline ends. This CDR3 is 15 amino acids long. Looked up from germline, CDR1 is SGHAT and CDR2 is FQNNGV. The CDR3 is CASSLDARPGDEQYF. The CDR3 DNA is TGTGCCAGCAGCTTAGATGCCAGACCCGGGGACGAGCAGTACTTC.

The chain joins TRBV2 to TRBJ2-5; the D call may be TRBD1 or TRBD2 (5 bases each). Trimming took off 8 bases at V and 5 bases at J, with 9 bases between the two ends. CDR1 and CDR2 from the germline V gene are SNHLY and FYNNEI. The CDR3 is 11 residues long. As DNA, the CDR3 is TGTGCCAGCGGGACGGGGGAGACCCAGTACTTC. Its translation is CASGTGETQYF.

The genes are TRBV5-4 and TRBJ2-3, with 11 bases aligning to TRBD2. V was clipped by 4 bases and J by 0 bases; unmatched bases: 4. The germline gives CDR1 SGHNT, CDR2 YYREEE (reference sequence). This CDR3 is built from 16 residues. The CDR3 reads CASSGRLAGSTDTQYF. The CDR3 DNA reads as TGTGCCAGCAGCGGAAGACTAGCGGGAAGCACAGATACGCAGTATTTT.

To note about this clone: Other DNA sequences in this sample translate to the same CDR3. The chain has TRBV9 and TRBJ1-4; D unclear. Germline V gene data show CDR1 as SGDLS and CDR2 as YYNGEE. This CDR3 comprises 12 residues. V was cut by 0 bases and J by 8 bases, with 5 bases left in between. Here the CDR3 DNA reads TGTGCCAGCAGCGTAGATGGAGAAAAACTGTTTTTT. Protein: CASSVDGEKLFF. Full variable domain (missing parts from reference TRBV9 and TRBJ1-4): DSGVTQTPKHLITATGQRVTLRCSPRSGDLSVYWYQQSLDQGLQFLIQYYNGEERAKGNILERFSAQQFPDLHSELNLSSLELGDSALYFCASSVDGEKLFFGSGTQLSVL.

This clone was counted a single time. In DNA form, the CDR3 reads TGCGCCAGCAGCGAGGGTCCTGACACCGGGGAGCTGTTTTTT. Translation gives CASSEGPDTGELFF. The chain carries TRBV5-1 and TRBJ2-2, with D tentatively TRBD2 (5 bases). There are 14 residues in the CDR3. Germline CDR1 reads SGHRS; CDR2 reads YFSETQ. Trimming pared 4 bases from V and 3 bases from J, leaving 10 bases between.

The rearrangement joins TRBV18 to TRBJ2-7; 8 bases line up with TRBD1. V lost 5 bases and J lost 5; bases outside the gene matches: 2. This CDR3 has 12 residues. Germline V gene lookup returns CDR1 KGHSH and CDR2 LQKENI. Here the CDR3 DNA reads TGTGCCAGCTCAGGACAGGGTCACGAGCAGTACTTC. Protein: CASSGQGHEQYF. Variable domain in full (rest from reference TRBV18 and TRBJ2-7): NAGVMQNPRHLVRRRGQEARLRCSPMKGHSHVYWYRQLPEEGLKFMVYLQKENIIDESGMPKERFSAEFPKEGPSILRIQQVVRGDSAAYFCASSGQGHEQYFGPGTRLTVT.

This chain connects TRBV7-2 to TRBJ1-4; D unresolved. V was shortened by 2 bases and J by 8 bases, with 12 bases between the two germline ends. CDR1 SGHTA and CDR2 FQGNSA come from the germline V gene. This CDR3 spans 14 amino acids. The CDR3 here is CASSLRTAAEKLFF. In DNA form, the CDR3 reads TGTGCCAGCAGCTTACGGACGGCGGCGGAAAAACTGTTTTTT.

The CDR3 DNA sequence: TGTGCCAGTACCCCCAGCGGGGGTCCAGGGGATACGCAGTATTTT. It yields the protein CASTPSGGPGDTQYF. V and J are TRBV19 and TRBJ2-3; 8 nucleotides align to TRBD2. Trimming at V came to 7 bases and at J to 6 bases, leaving 12 bases not matched to a gene. Germline lookup yields CDR1 LNHDA and CDR2 SQIVND (reference sequence). The CDR3 extends over 15 amino acids. Full variable domain (remainder filled in from reference TRBV19 and TRBJ2-3): DGGITQSPKYLFRKEGQNVTLSCEQNLNHDAMYWYRQDPGQGLRLIYYSQIVNDFQKGDIAEGYSVSREKKESFPLTVTSAQKNPTAFYLCASTPSGGPGDTQYFGPGTRLTVL.

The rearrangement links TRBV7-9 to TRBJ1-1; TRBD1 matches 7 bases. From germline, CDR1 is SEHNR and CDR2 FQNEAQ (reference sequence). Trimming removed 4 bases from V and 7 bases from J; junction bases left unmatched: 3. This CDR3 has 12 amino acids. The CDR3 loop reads CASSSGQDEAFF. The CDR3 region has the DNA TGTGCCAGCAGCTCAGGACAGGATGAAGCTTTCTTT.

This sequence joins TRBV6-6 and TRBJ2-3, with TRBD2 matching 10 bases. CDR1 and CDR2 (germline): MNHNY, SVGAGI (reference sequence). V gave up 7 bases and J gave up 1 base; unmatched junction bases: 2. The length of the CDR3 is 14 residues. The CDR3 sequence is CASTGTSGTDTQYF. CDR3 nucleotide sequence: TGTGCCAGCACAGGGACTAGCGGCACAGATACGCAGTATTTT.

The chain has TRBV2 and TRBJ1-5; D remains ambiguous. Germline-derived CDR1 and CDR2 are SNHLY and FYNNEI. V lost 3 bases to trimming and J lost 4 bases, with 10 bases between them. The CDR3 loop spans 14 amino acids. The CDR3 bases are TGTGCCAGCAGTGATGAGGCTCTTAATCAGCCCCAGCATTTT. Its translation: CASSDEALNQPQHF. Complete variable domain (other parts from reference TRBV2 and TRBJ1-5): EPEVTQTPSHQVTQMGQEVILRCVPISNHLYFYWYRQILGQKVEFLVSFYNNEISEKSEIFDDQFSVERPDGSNFTLKIRSTKLEDSAMYFCASSDEALNQPQHFGDGTRLSIL.

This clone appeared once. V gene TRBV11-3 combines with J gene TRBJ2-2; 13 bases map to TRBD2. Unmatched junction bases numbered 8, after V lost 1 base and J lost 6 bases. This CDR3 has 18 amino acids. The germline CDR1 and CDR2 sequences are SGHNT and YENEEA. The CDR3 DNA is TGTGCCAGCAGCTTAGTCCCGCCGGGACTAGCGGGGCCCGGGGAGCTGTTTTTT. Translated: CASSLVPPGLAGPGELFF.

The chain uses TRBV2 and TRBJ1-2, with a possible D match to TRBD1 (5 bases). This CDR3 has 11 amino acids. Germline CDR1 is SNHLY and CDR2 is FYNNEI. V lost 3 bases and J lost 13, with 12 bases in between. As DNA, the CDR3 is TGTGCCAGCAGTGATGGGGGGAGGTGCACCTTC. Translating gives CASSDGGRCTF.

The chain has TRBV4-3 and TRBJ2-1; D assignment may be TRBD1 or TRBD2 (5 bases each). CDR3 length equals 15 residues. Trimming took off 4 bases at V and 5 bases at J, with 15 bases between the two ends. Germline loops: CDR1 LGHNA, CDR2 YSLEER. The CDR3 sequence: CASSPWGAGDNEQFF. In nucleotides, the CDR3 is TGCGCCAGCAGCCCGTGGGGCGCGGGTGACAATGAGCAGTTCTTC.

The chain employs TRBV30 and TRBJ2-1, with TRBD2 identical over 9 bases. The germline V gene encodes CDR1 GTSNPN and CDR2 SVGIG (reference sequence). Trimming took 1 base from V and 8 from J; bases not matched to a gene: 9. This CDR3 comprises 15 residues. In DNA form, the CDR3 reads TGTGCCTGGAGTGGGGAGGCGGGGGGGCCCCATGAGCAGTTCTTC. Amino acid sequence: CAWSGEAGGPHEQFF.

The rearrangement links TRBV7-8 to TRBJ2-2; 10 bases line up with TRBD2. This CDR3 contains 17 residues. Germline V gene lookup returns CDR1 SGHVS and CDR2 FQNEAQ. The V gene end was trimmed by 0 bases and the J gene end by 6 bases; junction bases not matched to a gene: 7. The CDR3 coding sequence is TGTGCCAGCAGCTTAGCAAAGAGCGGGGGGGCCCCCGGGGAGCTGTTTTTT. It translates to CASSLAKSGGAPGELFF.

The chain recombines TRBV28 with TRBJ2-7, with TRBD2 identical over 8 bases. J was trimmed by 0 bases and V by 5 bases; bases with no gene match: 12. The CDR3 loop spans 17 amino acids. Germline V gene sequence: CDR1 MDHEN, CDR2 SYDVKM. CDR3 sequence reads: CASSPVVGGGLSYEQYF. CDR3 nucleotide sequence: TGTGCCAGCAGTCCCGTAGTCGGCGGGGGGCTCTCCTACGAGCAGTACTTC. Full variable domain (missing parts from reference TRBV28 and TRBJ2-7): DVKVTQSSRYLVKRTGEKVFLECVQDMDHENMFWYRQDPGLGLRLIYFSYDVKMKEKGDIPEGYSVSREKKERFSLILESASTNQTSMYLCASSPVVGGGLSYEQYFGPGTRLTVT.